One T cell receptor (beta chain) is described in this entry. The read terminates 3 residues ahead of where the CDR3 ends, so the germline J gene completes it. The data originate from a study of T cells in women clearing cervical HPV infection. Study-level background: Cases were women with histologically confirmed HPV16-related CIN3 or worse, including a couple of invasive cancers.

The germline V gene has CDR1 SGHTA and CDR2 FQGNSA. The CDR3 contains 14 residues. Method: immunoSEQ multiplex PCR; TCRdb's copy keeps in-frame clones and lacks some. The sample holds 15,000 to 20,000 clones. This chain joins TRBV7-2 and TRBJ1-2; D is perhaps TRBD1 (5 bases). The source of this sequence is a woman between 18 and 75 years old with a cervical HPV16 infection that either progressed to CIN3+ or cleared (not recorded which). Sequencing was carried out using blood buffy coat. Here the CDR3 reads CASSFAGGLRDYTF. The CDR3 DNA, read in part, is TGTGCCAGCAGCTTCGCGGGGGGACTCCGAGAC.